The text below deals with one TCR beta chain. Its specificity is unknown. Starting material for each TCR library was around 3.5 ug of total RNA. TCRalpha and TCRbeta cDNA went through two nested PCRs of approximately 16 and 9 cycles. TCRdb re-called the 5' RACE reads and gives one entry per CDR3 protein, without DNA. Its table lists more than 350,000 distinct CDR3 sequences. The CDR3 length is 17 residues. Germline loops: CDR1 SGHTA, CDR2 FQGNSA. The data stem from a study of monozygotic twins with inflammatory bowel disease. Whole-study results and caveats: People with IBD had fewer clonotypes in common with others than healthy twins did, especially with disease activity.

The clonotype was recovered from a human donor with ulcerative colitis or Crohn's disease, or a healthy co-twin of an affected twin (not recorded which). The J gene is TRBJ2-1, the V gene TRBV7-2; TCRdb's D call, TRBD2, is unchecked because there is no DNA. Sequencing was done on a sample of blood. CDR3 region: CASSLAPTSGSYNEQFF.